The clone carrying this TCR beta chain appeared a few times. Antigen: not known. The study ran its PCR with 60 Vbeta and 13 Jbeta primers. Sequencing was performed with immunoSEQ multiplex PCR; in TCRdb, only in-frame clones are kept and a portion is missing. Counted here are 180,000 or so clones, about 75% occurring once; the ten biggest clones make up more than 12%. The sample comes from a study of cytomegalovirus exposure and HLA in healthy donors. The length of the CDR3 is 15 residues. Germline CDR1 reads SGHVS; CDR2 reads FQNEAQ. V was shortened by 2 bases and J by 2 bases, with 12 bases between the two germline ends. Points from the study as a whole: Because they were indistinguishable, some V segments, including TRBV6-2 and TRBV6-3, were excluded. A later analysis reportedly found fewer N-insertions in an Asian-associated ancestry cluster than the approximately 660-donor mean.

This clonotype was sampled from a man in his forties or fifties in good health and CMV-seropositive. The sample comprised PBMCs. The chain combines TRBV7-8 with TRBJ2-5; maybe TRBD1 (5 bases). The CDR3 protein is CASSLNRQSQETQYF. The CDR3 DNA sequence: TGTGCCAGCAGCTTAAATAGACAGAGTCAAGAGACCCAGTACTTC.